These 8 T cell receptor beta chains were sequenced from one sample in a study of graft-versus-host responses after intestinal transplantation. Profiled with immunoSEQ multiplex PCR; TCRdb holds only in-frame clones, not every one. The profile shows nearly 100,000 clones, roughly 90% of them singletons. The input for sequencing was PBMCs, taken approximately 420 days after intestinal transplant. The origin of the receptors is a human patient who received an intestinal transplant, so some T cells may come from the graft donor.

The J gene is TRBJ1-1, the V gene TRBV5-1; 11 nucleotides align to TRBD1. The CDR3 has 14 residues. With 4 bases clipped from V and 4 bases from J, the junction kept 3 bases outside the gene matches. Per germline, CDR1 SGHRS and CDR2 YFSETQ. The CDR3 spells CASSPGTGGTEAFF. CDR3 in DNA: TGCGCCAGCAGCCCCGGGACAGGGGGCACTGAAGCTTTCTTT.

This sequence joins TRBV6-1 and TRBJ2-1; D gene ambiguous. The CDR3 is made up of 11 amino acids. Trimming cost V 7 bases and J 5 bases, with 6 bases left between them. The germline V gene has CDR1 MNHNS and CDR2 SASEGT. CDR3 sequence (DNA): TGTGCCAGCACTAAAAACAATGAGCAGTTCTTC. It is translated as CASTKNNEQFF.

The table lists this clone with a count of one. V is TRBV10-2 and J is TRBJ1-1, with D uncertain. Per germline, CDR1 WSHSY and CDR2 SAAADI. The CDR3 is 12 residues long. With 5 bases removed from V and 2 bases from J, the gap between germline ends came to 6 bases. Here the CDR3 reads CASSRPNTEAFF. The CDR3 DNA follows: TGCGCCAGCAGTCGACCAAACACTGAAGCTTTCTTT.

This rearrangement joins TRBV6-1 to TRBJ2-1; tentative D call: TRBD1 (6 bases). The CDR3 consists of 14 residues. The V end lost 7 bases, the J end lost 6 bases, and 16 bases lay between the germline ends. From germline, CDR1 is MNHNS and CDR2 SASEGT. In DNA form, the CDR3 reads TGTGCCAGCATGTCGGGGACAAGATCCAATGAGCAGTTCTTC. Its protein product is CASMSGTRSNEQFF.

The rearrangement links TRBV5-1 to TRBJ1-4; the D is unclear. Trimming removed 0 bases from V and 0 bases from J, with 3 bases in between. CDR3 length: 14 amino acids. Germline CDR1 SGHRS, CDR2 YFSETQ. The CDR3 spells CASSLGATNEKLFF. CDR3 in DNA: TGCGCCAGCAGCTTGGGTGCAACTAATGAAAAACTGTTTTTT.

The chain joins TRBV2 to TRBJ2-1; D may be TRBD1 or TRBD2 (5 bases each). Germline V lookup: CDR1 SNHLY, CDR2 FYNNEI. The CDR3 has 15 amino acids. V lost 2 bases and J 4 bases, leaving 12 bases between the germline ends. The CDR3 here is CASSETGSGYNEQFF. The CDR3 DNA sequence: TGTGCCAGCAGTGAAACAGGCAGCGGATACAATGAGCAGTTCTTC.

The CDR3 bases are TGTGCCAGCAGTCGTGGCTCTATGGGGACTGAAGCTTTCTTT. Protein product: CASSRGSMGTEAFF. The chain couples TRBV27 to TRBJ1-1; D gene uncertain. This CDR3 is 14 amino acids long. Trimming took 5 bases from V and 5 from J, leaving 15 bases between them. Germline values: CDR1 MNHEY, CDR2 SMNVEV (reference sequence).

The genes are TRBV11-2 and TRBJ1-2, with a weak D call TRBD1 (6 bases). This CDR3 is 14 amino acids long. The V end was cut by 3 bases, the J end by 4 bases, with 12 bases between. CDR1 SGHAT and CDR2 FQNNGV come from the germline V gene. This chain's CDR3 is CASSFGTQLYGYTF. DNA for the CDR3: TGTGCCAGCAGCTTTGGGACACAACTCTATGGCTACACCTTC.